The clone carrying this T cell receptor (beta chain) has at least ten counts. Trimming shortened V by 3 bases and J by 5 bases, and 10 bases separated the two germline ends. Looked up from germline, CDR1 is GTSNPN and CDR2 is SVGIG (reference sequence). The CDR3 has 12 residues. TCRdb processed the RACE reads anew with MiXCR; each CDR3 protein has one entry. Here the sample spans around 100,000 distinct CDR3 sequences, more than 9.5% being singletons. This entry belongs to a study of human T cells and chemical hapten exposure. Stated time point: patch test 1, 2 weeks after DPC sensitization. The treatment: therapeutic diphenylcyclopropenone sensitization with weekly scalp DPC.

Sample: whole blood, taken in connection with sensitization to the hapten diphenylcyclopropenone (DPC). This receptor was identified in a woman between 40 and 55 years old with alopecia areata. Some clones in this sample may be carry-over from other donors' samples. The chain joins TRBV30 to TRBJ1-1, with D maybe TRBD1 (6 bases). In DNA, the CDR3 is TGTGCCTGGAGGGGGGGGCAAACTGAAGCTTTCTTT. This codes for CAWRGGQTEAFF.